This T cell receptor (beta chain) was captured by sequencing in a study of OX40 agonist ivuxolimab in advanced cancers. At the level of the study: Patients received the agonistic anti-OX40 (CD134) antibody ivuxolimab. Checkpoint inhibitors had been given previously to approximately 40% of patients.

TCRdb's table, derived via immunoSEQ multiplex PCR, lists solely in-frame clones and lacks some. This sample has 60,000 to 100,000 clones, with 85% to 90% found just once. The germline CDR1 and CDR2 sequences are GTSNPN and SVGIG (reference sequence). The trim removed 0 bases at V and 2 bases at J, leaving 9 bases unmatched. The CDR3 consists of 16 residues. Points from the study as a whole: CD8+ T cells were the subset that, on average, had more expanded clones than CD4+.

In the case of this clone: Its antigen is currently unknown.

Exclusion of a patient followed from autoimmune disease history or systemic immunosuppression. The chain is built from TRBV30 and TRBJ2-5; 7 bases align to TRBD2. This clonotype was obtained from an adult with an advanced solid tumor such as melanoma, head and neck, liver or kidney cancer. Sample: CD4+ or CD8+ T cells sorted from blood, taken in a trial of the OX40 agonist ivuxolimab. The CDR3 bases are TGTGCCTGGAGTGTAAGGGGTGGGAGGGCGCAAGAGACCCAGTACTTC. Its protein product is CAWSVRGGRAQETQYF.